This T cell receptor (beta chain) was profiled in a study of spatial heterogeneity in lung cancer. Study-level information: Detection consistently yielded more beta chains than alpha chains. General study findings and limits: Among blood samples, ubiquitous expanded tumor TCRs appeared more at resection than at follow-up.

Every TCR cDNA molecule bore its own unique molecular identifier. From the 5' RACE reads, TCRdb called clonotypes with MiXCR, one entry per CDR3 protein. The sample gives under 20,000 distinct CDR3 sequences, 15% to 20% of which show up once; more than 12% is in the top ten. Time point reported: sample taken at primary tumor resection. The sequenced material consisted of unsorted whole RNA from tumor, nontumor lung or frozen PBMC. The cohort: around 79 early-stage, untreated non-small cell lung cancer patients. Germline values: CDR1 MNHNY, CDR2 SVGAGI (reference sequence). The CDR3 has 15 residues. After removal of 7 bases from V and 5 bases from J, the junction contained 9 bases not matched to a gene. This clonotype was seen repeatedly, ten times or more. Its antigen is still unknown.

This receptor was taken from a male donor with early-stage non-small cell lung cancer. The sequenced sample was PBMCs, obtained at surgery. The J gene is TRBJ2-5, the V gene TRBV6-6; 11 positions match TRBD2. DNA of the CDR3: TGTGCCAGCAACCTTAGCGGGGGGGCCGGGGAGACCCAGTACTTC. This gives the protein CASNLSGGAGETQYF.